This T cell receptor beta chain was observed in a study of blood T cells in healthy people across ages. At least ten counts were recorded for this clonotype. Alongside a J-beta primer mix, a sample-barcoded 5' primer served in a second PCR lasting roughly 6 to 11 cycles. TCRdb re-derived calls from the 5' RACE reads in MiXCR, one entry per CDR3 protein. This sample has roughly 1.7 million distinct CDR3 sequences, with approximately 32% found just once. This sequence originates from a woman in her twenties or thirties in good health. The source material was blood.

Here the CDR3 reads CASSQSPSYEQYF. CDR3 coding DNA: TGCGCCAGCAGCCAGTCGCCCTCCTACGAGCAGTACTTC. The chain is built from TRBV4-1 and TRBJ2-7; unclear D gene. Germline V gene lookup returns CDR1 MGHRA and CDR2 YSYEKL. Trimming left V 3 bases short and J 0 bases short, with 6 bases between. CDR3 length equals 13 residues.